The 23 T cell receptor beta chains below all came from one sample that was sequenced in a study of metastatic and nonmetastatic thyroid tumors. Among the patients, none had received any treatment before thyroid surgery. TCRdb used MiXCR to call clones anew from the PCR reads. The sample lists about 28,000 clones; about a quarter were seen once. The sequencing input was blood. The receptor set was obtained from a female donor with papillary thyroid cancer or a benign thyroid nodule (not recorded which). Some clones in this sample may be carry-over from other donors' samples.

Points on this clone: The germline gene is not matched at one end of the junction; a read error may be the cause. The V call is TRBV11-1, the J call TRBJ2-3; 14 bases fit TRBD2. This CDR3 has 18 residues. CDR1 is SGHAT and CDR2 is FQDESV in the germline V gene (reference sequence). CDR3 loop: CASSPLGRGLAGVDTQYF. In DNA form, the CDR3 reads TGTGCCAGCAGCCCCTTAGGAAGGGGACTAGCGGGAGTGGATACTCAGTACTTT.

The table lists this clone with many counts. V is TRBV7-7 and J is TRBJ2-3, with 8 bases that match TRBD1. Losses at the gene ends were 4 bases for V and 2 bases for J; bases not matched to a gene: 8. Germline lookup yields CDR1 SSHAT and CDR2 FNYEAQ (reference sequence). The CDR3 spans 16 residues. The CDR3 DNA is TGTGCCAGCAGCTCGAAATGGACAGGGTCCACAGATACGCAGTATTTT. This encodes CASSSKWTGSTDTQYF.

This clone appeared many times. The rearrangement joins TRBV20-1 to TRBJ2-5, with TRBD2 matching 15 bases. The CDR3 has 17 amino acids. The J segment lost 4 bases and the V segment lost 4 bases, leaving 10 bases of the junction unmatched. Germline assignment: CDR1 DFQATT and CDR2 SNEGSKA (reference sequence). The CDR3 bases are TGCAGTGCTATTGGGACTAGCGGGAGGAGGTTAAGAGAGACCCAGTACTTC. Translation gives CSAIGTSGRRLRETQYF.

In its sample, this clone is medium-sized (0.01 to 0.1%). The chain joins TRBV11-2 to TRBJ2-7; weak D call: TRBD2 (7 bases). With 1 base removed from V and 3 bases from J, the gap between germline ends came to 13 bases. Germline V CDR1 and CDR2: SGHAT, FQNNGV. The CDR3 sequence is 15 residues long. The DNA of the CDR3 is TGTGCCAGCAGCTTAGTTGCAGGGGAGGGCTACGAGCAGTACTTC. As protein: CASSLVAGEGYEQYF.

This clone was counted ten times or more. The chain is built from TRBV5-6 and TRBJ1-1, with D uncertain. Trimming pared 3 bases from V and 0 bases from J, leaving 15 bases between. Germline V gene data show CDR1 as SGHDT and CDR2 as YYEEEE. This CDR3 region has 16 residues. CDR3 region: CASSWREAYMNTEAFF. Written as DNA, the CDR3 is TGTGCCAGCAGCTGGCGAGAGGCGTACATGAACACTGAAGCTTTCTTT.

By sample fraction, this clone is medium-sized. The chain is built from TRBV10-3 and TRBJ2-7, with TRBD2 matching 13 bases. Germline loops: CDR1 ENHRY, CDR2 SYGVKD. Unmatched junction bases numbered 4, after V lost 9 bases and J lost 5 bases. The CDR3 is 13 residues long. CDR3 coding DNA: TGTGCCATTCAGGGACTAGCGGGAAACGAGCAGTACTTC. Translating gives CAIQGLAGNEQYF.

CDR3 DNA sequence: TGTGCCAGCAGTAGTAGCGGGGGGGGCCCAGATACGCAGTATTTT. This sequence encodes CASSSSGGGPDTQYF. The rearrangement links TRBV6-1 to TRBJ2-3, with 11 bases fitting TRBD2. This CDR3 is built from 15 residues. The trim removed 5 bases at V and 4 bases at J, leaving 5 bases unmatched. The germline V gene has CDR1 MNHNS and CDR2 SASEGT.

This clone is medium-sized within its sample. This chain connects TRBV28 to TRBJ1-2, with 8 bases aligning to TRBD1. CDR3 size: 16 residues. Germline V gene data show CDR1 as MDHEN and CDR2 as SYDVKM. Germline trimming cut 6 bases from V and 2 bases from J; bases unmatched to any gene: 11. The CDR3 nucleotides are TGTGCCAGCAGGGGGCCAGGGGGCGCTAGGAACTATGGCTACACCTTC. It encodes CASRGPGGARNYGYTF.

This clone was counted only a few times. This chain uses TRBV28 with TRBJ2-7; a possible D gene is TRBD2 (6 bases). The V end lost 8 bases, the J end lost 1 base, and 15 bases lay between the germline ends. This CDR3 is built from 14 residues. The germline gives CDR1 MDHEN, CDR2 SYDVKM. In DNA form, the CDR3 reads TGTGCCAGCCACCCCTTCGCGGGATCCTACGAGCAGTACTTC. Its translation: CASHPFAGSYEQYF.

This clone has a handful of counts. The chain employs TRBV27 and TRBJ2-7, with 15 bases identical to TRBD2. In germline, CDR1 is MNHEY, CDR2 SMNVEV (reference sequence). V shed 10 bases and J 7 bases; nucleotides not matched to a gene: 14. This CDR3 contains 16 residues. CDR3 residues: CAIISGLAGGPGEQYF. The CDR3 DNA is TGTGCCATCATTTCCGGACTAGCGGGAGGGCCTGGTGAGCAGTACTTC.

Relative to its sample, this clone is medium-sized. The chain has TRBV20-1 and TRBJ1-1; D not resolved. The CDR3 totals 15 residues. V was clipped by 6 bases and J by 10 bases, with 27 bases between them. Germline CDR1 DFQATT, CDR2 SNEGSKA (reference sequence). CDR3 loop: CSATKGSGFSSVAFF. The CDR3 coding sequence is TGCAGTGCAACCAAAGGGTCGGGGTTTTCTTCGGTAGCTTTCTTT.

This clone was seen at least ten times. The chain has TRBV9 and TRBJ2-2, with D uncertain. Germline CDR1 SGDLS, CDR2 YYNGEE. The CDR3 has 16 residues. Trimming stripped 3 bases from V and 3 bases from J, with 15 bases between. The CDR3 DNA is TGTGCCAGCAGCGCCCTGATATCGGGCCACACCGGGGAGCTGTTTTTT. This encodes CASSALISGHTGELFF.

This clone came up a few times. This chain connects TRBV29-1 to TRBJ2-3; D is tentatively TRBD1 or TRBD2 (6 bases each). Germline V CDR1 and CDR2: SQVTM, ANQGSEA. This CDR3 comprises 15 residues. V was trimmed by 6 bases and J by 3 bases, leaving 19 bases between them. The CDR3 region has the DNA TGCAGCGTCGAGGGTCCGGGGGCGAGTACAGATACGCAGTATTTT. Its translation is CSVEGPGASTDTQYF.

This clone came up a few times. The gene calls are TRBV11-3 and TRBJ2-1; maybe TRBD2 (5 bases). Between the trimmed V and J ends, which lost 4 bases and 1 base, there was a span of 20 bases. The CDR3 sequence is 18 residues long. Germline V gene lookup returns CDR1 SGHNT and CDR2 YENEEA. The CDR3 DNA is TGTGCCAGCAGCTCCCGAGGAACGGGGAGCGTGTCCTACAATGAGCAGTTCTTC. Translation gives CASSSRGTGSVSYNEQFF.

This clone is a singleton in its sample. Germline and junction disagree at one end, which may indicate a read error. V gene TRBV20-1 combines with J gene TRBJ2-7, with D unresolved. Germline-derived CDR1 and CDR2 are DFQATT and SNEGSKA (reference sequence). The CDR3 contains 12 residues. The CDR3 spells CSAQDVNNEKYF. CDR3 DNA sequence: TGCAGTGCTCAGGATGTCAACAACGAGAAGTACTTC.

This clone came up many times. The genes are TRBV30 and TRBJ1-1, with D uncertain. V was shortened by 3 bases and J by 3 bases, with 5 bases between the two germline ends. The CDR3 contains 11 residues. CDR1 and CDR2 from the germline V gene are GTSNPN and SVGIG (reference sequence). As DNA, the CDR3 is TGTGCCTGGAGGGGGTACACTGAAGCTTTCTTT. Translated: CAWRGYTEAFF.

In its sample, this clone was seen a few times. The chain is built from TRBV7-2 and TRBJ1-1; D is uncertain. The J call is doubtful: the DNA matches TRBJ2-3 better. The CDR3 loop spans 12 amino acids. Germline CDR1 is SGHTA and CDR2 is FQGNSA. This chain's CDR3 is CACTYDVYTQYF. In DNA form, the CDR3 reads TGTGCCTGCACTTATGACGTGTATACGCAGTATTTT.

This clone was detected ten times or more. V and J are TRBV3-1 and TRBJ1-1; the D is unclear. V dropped 4 bases and J dropped 1 base, with 10 bases sitting between them. The CDR3 is 14 residues long. Germline lookup yields CDR1 LGHDT and CDR2 YNNKEL (reference sequence). CDR3 DNA: TGTGCCAGCAGCCTGATAATTTGGAACACTGAAGCTTTCTTT. Its protein is CASSLIIWNTEAFF. The whole variable domain, filled in from reference TRBV3-1 and TRBJ1-1, reads DTAVSQTPKYLVTQMGNDKSIKCEQNLGHDTMYWYKQDSKKFLKIMFSYNNKELIINETVPNRFSPKSPDKAHLNLHINSLELGDSAVYFCASSLIIWNTEAFFGQGTRLTVV.

This clone appeared a single time. V is TRBV5-1 and J is TRBJ2-2; TRBD2 matches at 7 bases. Germline V gene sequence: CDR1 SGHRS, CDR2 YFSETQ. J lost 4 bases, V lost 0 bases, and 9 bases had no gene match. This CDR3 has 17 amino acids. Here the CDR3 DNA reads TGCGCCAGCAGCTTGGAGGGAGGGCCTACGGGCACCGGGGAGCTGTTTTTT. Protein: CASSLEGGPTGTGELFF.

This clone has a handful of counts. J is TRBJ2-7 and V is TRBV19, with unresolved D. The length of the CDR3 is 15 residues. Looked up from germline, CDR1 is LNHDA and CDR2 is SQIVND (reference sequence). V was trimmed by 4 bases and J by 4 bases, leaving 17 bases between them. The CDR3 protein is CASSRTGNLDYEQYF. The CDR3 DNA is TGTGCCAGTAGTAGGACCGGCAACTTGGATTACGAGCAGTACTTC. Supplemented by reference TRBV19 and TRBJ2-7, the full variable domain reads DGGITQSPKYLFRKEGQNVTLSCEQNLNHDAMYWYRQDPGQGLRLIYYSQIVNDFQKGDIAEGYSVSREKKESFPLTVTSAQKNPTAFYLCASSRTGNLDYEQYFGPGTRLTVT.

The rearrangement joins TRBV5-1 to TRBJ2-5, with D possibly matching TRBD1 (6 bases). The length of the CDR3 is 15 residues. The V end was cut by 1 base, the J end by 2 bases, with 12 bases between. Germline V gives CDR1 SGHRS, CDR2 YFSETQ. CDR3 sequence: CASSLSTGYQETQYF. CDR3 coding DNA: TGCGCCAGCAGCTTGTCCACAGGGTATCAAGAGACCCAGTACTTC.

This clone was picked up many times. V gene TRBV19 combines with J gene TRBJ1-1; possible D gene TRBD1, 5 bases. The CDR3 sequence is 13 residues long. V lost 5 bases, J lost 0 bases, and 7 bases lay in between. CDR1 and CDR2 from the germline V gene are LNHDA and SQIVND (reference sequence). CDR3 sequence: CASSRGMNTEAFF. DNA for the CDR3: TGTGCCAGTAGTCGGGGGATGAACACTGAAGCTTTCTTT.

This clone occurred many times. The CDR3 loop is CASSGGLYNEQFF. The CDR3 DNA sequence: TGTGCCAGTAGTGGGGGTCTTTACAATGAGCAGTTCTTC. The J gene is TRBJ2-1, the V gene TRBV19, with D perhaps assigned TRBD1 or TRBD2 (5 bases each). V lost 5 bases and J 4 bases, leaving 9 bases between the germline ends. Germline V lookup: CDR1 LNHDA, CDR2 SQIVND (reference sequence). The CDR3 is 13 residues long.